The 20 T cell receptor beta chains in this list originate from one sample, sequenced in a study of PD-L1 blockade in urothelial cancer. Sequencing used immunoSEQ multiplex PCR; TCRdb keeps in-frame clones, though not all of them. The table has 65,000 to 90,000 clones, 84% seen once. Time point of the sample: pretreatment peripheral blood. Here the sequenced sample was PBMCs, taken around atezolizumab (anti-PD-L1) treatment. The receptors were gathered from a woman aged 70-85 years with urothelial cancer.

The genes are TRBV28 and TRBJ2-5; TRBD2 is a possible D gene (6 bases). CDR3 length: 13 amino acids. Trimming shortened V by 5 bases and J by 2 bases, and 9 bases separated the two germline ends. The germline gives CDR1 MDHEN, CDR2 SYDVKM. CDR3 DNA sequence: TGTGCCAGCAGTAGGGCGGGGCAAGAGACCCAGTACTTC. It specifies CASSRAGQETQYF.

This chain links TRBV5-4 with TRBJ1-1; D ambiguous. The CDR3 is 15 amino acids. Germline V CDR1 and CDR2: SGHNT, YYREEE (reference sequence). V lost 0 bases and J 1 base, leaving 10 bases between the germline ends. CDR3: CASSLDSAGNTEAFF. The CDR3 coding sequence is TGTGCCAGCAGCTTGGACAGTGCGGGGAACACTGAAGCTTTCTTT.

J is TRBJ1-5 and V is TRBV5-5; 7 positions agree with TRBD1. There are 16 residues in the CDR3. CDR1 SGHKS and CDR2 YYEKEE come from the germline V gene (reference sequence). Trimming cost V 4 bases and J 0 bases; bases outside gene matches: 7. The CDR3 loop reads CASSMYRGYSNQPQHF. CDR3 in DNA: TGTGCCAGCAGCATGTACAGGGGCTATAGCAATCAGCCCCAGCATTTT.

The rearrangement links TRBV4-3 to TRBJ1-1; 12 bases agree with TRBD1. CDR1 is LGHNA, CDR2 YSLEER, per germline. After removal of 6 bases from V and 4 bases from J, the junction contained 3 bases not matched to a gene. The CDR3 spans 14 residues. DNA of the CDR3: TGCGCCAGCAGTACGGGACAGGGGGCCACTGAAGCTTTCTTT. Translating it yields CASSTGQGATEAFF.

This clone was observed a handful of times. The chain combines TRBV4-2 with TRBJ2-7; 8 bases line up with TRBD2. This CDR3 contains 16 residues. Germline V CDR1 and CDR2: LGHNA, YNFKEQ. J lost 0 bases, V lost 1 base, and 5 bases had no gene match. The DNA for the CDR3 is TGTGCCAGCAGCCAAGCCAGCGGGAGATTCTCCTACGAGCAGTACTTC. Amino acids: CASSQASGRFSYEQYF.

This clone was observed a handful of times. The chain recombines TRBV7-3 with TRBJ2-1; D remains ambiguous. CDR3 size: 14 residues. Germline V gives CDR1 SGHTA, CDR2 FQGTGA. The V end was cut by 2 bases, the J end by 8 bases, with 13 bases between. CDR3 in DNA: TGTGCCAGCAGCTTAGGCGGCCCGGTAGATGAGCAGTTCTTC. Translated, it gives CASSLGGPVDEQFF.

This chain uses TRBV19 with TRBJ2-7, with a possible D match to TRBD1 (6 bases). This CDR3 is 13 amino acids long. V lost 3 bases and J lost 4, with 10 bases in between. Germline CDR1 is LNHDA and CDR2 is SQIVND (reference sequence). In nucleotides, the CDR3 is TGTGCCAGTAGTATGCCGCAGGGGTACGAGCAGTACTTC. This translates into CASSMPQGYEQYF.

This clone was counted between two and nine times. The chain couples TRBV6-5 to TRBJ1-4; 7 bases line up with TRBD1. This CDR3 is 16 amino acids long. The V segment lost 0 bases and the J segment 5 bases; nucleotides outside the gene matches: 6. Germline V gives CDR1 MNHEY, CDR2 SVGAGI. The CDR3, as DNA: TGTGCCAGCAGTTACTCATACGGGACAGAGAATGAAAAACTGTTTTTT. Its translation is CASSYSYGTENEKLFF.

This clone was detected a few times. The J gene is TRBJ2-7, the V gene TRBV4-1; 11 bases map to TRBD2. Trimming cost V 4 bases and J 3 bases; bases outside gene matches: 11. This CDR3 is built from 17 residues. Germline CDR1 is MGHRA and CDR2 is YSYEKL. CDR3 sequence reads: CASSPLPSGRNDYEQYF. In DNA form, the CDR3 reads TGCGCCAGCAGCCCCCTCCCTAGCGGGAGGAACGACTACGAGCAGTACTTC.

The rearrangement joins TRBV5-4 to TRBJ1-2, with 9 bases identical to TRBD1. The CDR3 is 17 amino acids. The ends lost 3 bases at V and 4 bases at J; junction bases unmatched: 13. Germline CDR1 reads SGHNT; CDR2 reads YYREEE (reference sequence). The CDR3 region is CASSSNRDRAGGYGYTF. Written as DNA, the CDR3 is TGTGCCAGCAGCTCGAACCGGGACAGGGCGGGAGGCTATGGCTACACCTTC.

This chain links TRBV11-2 with TRBJ2-7, with 11 bases aligning to TRBD1. CDR3 length: 16 amino acids. With V trimmed by 5 bases and J by 3 bases, 9 bases remained unmatched. Germline V CDR1 and CDR2: SGHAT, FQNNGV. CDR3 region: CASSPFRDRGGYEQYF. The CDR3 region has the DNA TGTGCCAGCAGCCCTTTCCGGGACAGGGGGGGCTACGAGCAGTACTTC.

The chain combines TRBV29-1 with TRBJ1-1, with 9 bases identical to TRBD1. The CDR3 spans 12 residues. Germline V lookup: CDR1 SQVTM, CDR2 ANQGSEA. V dropped 7 bases and J dropped 5; count of bases not matched to a gene: 5. The CDR3 spells CSARTGVTEAFF. The DNA of the CDR3 is TGCAGCGCCAGGACAGGGGTAACTGAAGCTTTCTTT.

The V gene is TRBV7-3, the J gene TRBJ2-2, with 8 bases identical to TRBD1. V was clipped by 2 bases and J by 4 bases; unmatched bases: 3. Germline lookup yields CDR1 SGHTA and CDR2 FQGTGA. This CDR3 has 15 amino acids. The CDR3 region has the DNA TGTGCCAGCAGCTTAGGACAGGGTCGCACCGGGGAGCTGTTTTTT. Protein: CASSLGQGRTGELFF.

V gene TRBV5-6 combines with J gene TRBJ2-3; 8 bases map to TRBD2. The V segment lost 4 bases and the J segment 7 bases; nucleotides outside the gene matches: 11. Germline V gene lookup returns CDR1 SGHDT and CDR2 YYEEEE. CDR3 size: 15 residues. As DNA, the CDR3 is TGTGCCAGCAGCCCTACGGGAGGGCAACAGAATACGCAGTATTTT. Translated, it gives CASSPTGGQQNTQYF.

This rearrangement joins TRBV29-1 to TRBJ2-1, with TRBD2 matching 7 bases. Trimming at V came to 4 bases and at J to 10 bases, leaving 16 bases not matched to a gene. The length of the CDR3 is 15 residues. Germline-derived CDR1 and CDR2 are SQVTM and ANQGSEA. The CDR3 spells CSVAPSGPLRGEQFF. CDR3 in DNA: TGCAGCGTTGCCCCTAGCGGCCCCTTAAGAGGGGAGCAGTTCTTC.

This chain connects TRBV11-2 to TRBJ1-4; D is ambiguous. This CDR3 region has 12 residues. CDR1 and CDR2 from the germline V gene are SGHAT and FQNNGV. The V and J ends lost 8 bases and 3 bases respectively, with 7 bases between them. The CDR3 nucleotides read TGTGCCAGCGAGGACTCTAATGAAAAACTGTTTTTT. Encoded protein: CASEDSNEKLFF.

This clone appeared a single time. This chain uses TRBV11-3 with TRBJ2-3, with D perhaps matching TRBD2 (6 bases). This CDR3 region has 13 residues. Germline-derived CDR1 and CDR2 are SGHNT and YENEEA. The V and J ends lost 2 bases and 5 bases respectively, with 8 bases between them. The CDR3 DNA sequence: TGTGCCAGCAGCTTAATGGGGGGAGATACGCAGTATTTT. It codes for CASSLMGGDTQYF.

This rearrangement joins TRBV10-1 to TRBJ2-3; 10 nucleotides align to TRBD2. J lost 2 bases, V lost 3 bases, and 5 bases had no gene match. This CDR3 region has 16 residues. Germline lookup yields CDR1 WNHNN and CDR2 SYGVQD (reference sequence). CDR3 loop: CASSDELAGITDTQYF. CDR3 nucleotide sequence: TGCGCCAGCAGTGATGAACTAGCGGGGATCACAGATACGCAGTATTTT.

CDR3 region: CASSLAGRGHEQFF. Written as DNA, the CDR3 is TGCGCCAGCAGCTTGGCGGGCAGGGGCCATGAGCAGTTCTTC. The rearrangement uses TRBV5-1 and TRBJ2-1; possibly TRBD1 for D (6 bases). The CDR3 contains 14 residues. Germline CDR1 is SGHRS and CDR2 is YFSETQ. V dropped 0 bases and J dropped 8 bases, with 12 bases sitting between them.

This chain connects TRBV13 to TRBJ2-7; D is perhaps TRBD1 (5 bases). The CDR3 has 13 residues. Germline V lookup: CDR1 PRHDT, CDR2 FYEKMQ (reference sequence). V was trimmed by 3 bases and J by 4 bases, leaving 10 bases between them. The CDR3 nucleotides are TGTGCCAGCAGCTTGGAAGGGGCTTACGAGCAGTACTTC. Translation: CASSLEGAYEQYF. Filled out from reference TRBV13 and TRBJ2-7, the complete variable domain reads AAGVIQSPRHLIKEKRETATLKCYPIPRHDTVYWYQQGPGQDPQFLISFYEKMQSDKGSIPDRFSAQQFSDYHSELNMSSLELGDSALYFCASSLEGAYEQYFGPGTRLTVT.